This T cell receptor beta chain was captured by sequencing in a study of control samples from healthy donors and cancer patients. TCRdb's copy holds only in-frame clones and misses some; the assay was immunoSEQ multiplex PCR. In the table there are tens of thousands of clones, about 94% of which are singletons. The sequencing sample was made of blood. The receptor was derived from a woman younger than 30 in good health.

This chain's CDR3 is CASSGGSYEQYF. CDR3 nucleotides: TGTGCCAGTAGTGGCGGGAGCTACGAGCAGTACTTC. The J gene is TRBJ2-7, the V gene TRBV19, with TRBD2 matching over 7 bases. The CDR3 consists of 12 residues. Germline V gene lookup returns CDR1 LNHDA and CDR2 SQIVND (reference sequence). After removal of 5 bases from V and 3 bases from J, the junction contained 1 base not matched to a gene. Using reference TRBV19 and TRBJ2-7 for the parts outside the CDR3, the full variable domain is DGGITQSPKYLFRKEGQNVTLSCEQNLNHDAMYWYRQDPGQGLRLIYYSQIVNDFQKGDIAEGYSVSREKKESFPLTVTSAQKNPTAFYLCASSGGSYEQYFGPGTRLTVT.